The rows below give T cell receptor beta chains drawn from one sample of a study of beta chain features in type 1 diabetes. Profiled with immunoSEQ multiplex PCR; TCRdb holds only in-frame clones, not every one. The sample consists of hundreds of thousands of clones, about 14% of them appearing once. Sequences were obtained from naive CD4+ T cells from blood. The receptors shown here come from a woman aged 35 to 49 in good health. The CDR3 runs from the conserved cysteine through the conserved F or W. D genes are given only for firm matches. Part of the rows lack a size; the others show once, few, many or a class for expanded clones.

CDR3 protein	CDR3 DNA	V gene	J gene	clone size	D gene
CASSLGDREGGNQPQHF	TGTGCCAGCAGCTTAGGAGACAGGGAAGGAGGCAATCAGCCCCAGCATTTT	TRBV7-9	TRBJ1-5	few	TRBD1
CASSPTSGRIRTASYEQYF	TGTGCCAGCTCACCAACGAGCGGACGGATAAGGACAGCTAGTTACGAGCAGTACTTC	TRBV18	TRBJ2-7	few	NA
CASSPGTAKPGVAQYF	TGTGCCAGCAGTCCCGGGACAGCTAAACCTGGCGTGGCCCAGTACTTC	TRBV27	TRBJ2-5	NA	TRBD1
CASSSSRGWIDTQYF	TGTGCCAGCAGCTCCTCCAGGGGTTGGATAGATACGCAGTATTTT	TRBV7-2	TRBJ2-3	NA	NA
CSVVGTEVYNEQFF	TGCAGCGTGGTCGGGACAGAAGTGTACAATGAGCAGTTCTTC	TRBV29-1	TRBJ2-1	NA	TRBD1
CAISESILTGGTSGANVLTF	TGTGCCATCAGTGAGTCGATCCTGACAGGGGGAACCTCTGGGGCCAACGTCCTGACTTTC	TRBV10-3	TRBJ2-6	NA	TRBD1
CASSLSGGSTDTQYF	TGTGCCAGCAGCTTAAGTGGCGGGAGCACAGATACGCAGTATTTT	TRBV7-9	TRBJ2-3	many	NA
CASSLGHLWGGDQETQYF	TGTGCCAGCAGCTTAGGGCATTTGTGGGGGGGGGACCAAGAGACCCAGTACTTC	TRBV7-8	TRBJ2-5	NA	TRBD2
CASSPGLGGTGELFF	TGTGCCAGCAGTCCTGGCCTGGGAGGAACCGGGGAGCTGTTTTTT	TRBV6-1	TRBJ2-2	few	NA
CASGPPLQDTQYF	TGTGCCAGTGGCCCCCCCCTGCAAGATACGCAGTATTTT	TRBV19	TRBJ2-3	NA	NA
CASSLQYSDNEQFF	TGCGCCAGCAGCTTGCAATATAGCGACAATGAGCAGTTCTTC	TRBV5-1	TRBJ2-1	few	NA
CASTLRGRPPYEQYF	TGTGCCAGCACCCTCAGGGGGCGCCCCCCCTACGAGCAGTACTTC	TRBV13	TRBJ2-7	few	TRBD1
CASSVSLDTQYF	TGTGCCAGCAGCGTCTCACTGGATACGCAGTATTTT	TRBV9	TRBJ2-3	NA	NA
CASSSPTGNTEAFF	TGTGCCAGCAGCTCCCCGACGGGGAACACTGAAGCTTTCTTT	TRBV5-4	TRBJ1-1	NA	NA
CASSPEVDSSYNSPLHF	TGTGCCAGCAGCCCAGAGGTGGATAGCTCCTATAATTCACCCCTCCACTTT	TRBV9	TRBJ1-6	few	NA
CASKERSSYNSPLHF	TGTGCCAGCAAGGAGAGGAGCTCCTATAATTCACCCCTCCACTTT	TRBV7-9	TRBJ1-6	NA	NA
CASSLGTGALTGELFF	TGCGCCAGCAGCTTGGGGACAGGGGCCCTCACCGGGGAGCTGTTTTTT	TRBV5-1	TRBJ2-2	NA	TRBD1
CASSTRSGANVLTF	TGTGCCAGCAGCACGCGCTCTGGTGCCAACGTCCTGACTTTC	TRBV13	TRBJ2-6	NA	NA
CASTEGGDIQYF	TGTGCCAGCACCGAAGGAGGGGACATTCAGTACTTC	TRBV6-6	TRBJ2-4	many	NA
CASGPSGNTIYF	TGTGCCAGCGGGCCCTCTGGAAACACCATATATTTT	TRBV27	TRBJ1-3	NA	NA
CASSPRTGGDGYTF	TGTGCCAGCTCACCGAGGACAGGGGGCGATGGCTACACCTTC	TRBV18	TRBJ1-2	few	TRBD1
CASSRTGDLYGYTF	TGTGCCAGTAGTAGGACAGGGGACCTCTATGGCTACACCTTC	TRBV19	TRBJ1-2	NA	TRBD1
CATSRGTGGVYNEQFF	TGTGCCACCAGCAGAGGGACAGGGGGCGTTTACAATGAGCAGTTCTTC	TRBV15	TRBJ2-1	NA	TRBD1
CAGETGKESPLHF	TGTGCCGGTGAGACAGGGAAAGAATCACCCCTCCACTTT	TRBV2	TRBJ1-6	few	TRBD1
CASSETGFGQPQHF	TGTGCCAGCAGTGAAACGGGTTTTGGTCAGCCCCAGCATTTT	TRBV25-1	TRBJ1-5	NA	NA
CASSYSQFSGNTIYF	TGTGCCAGCAGTTATTCACAATTCTCTGGAAACACCATATATTTT	TRBV6-5	TRBJ1-3	NA	NA
CATTGNQETQYF	TGTGCCACCACGGGAAATCAAGAGACCCAGTACTTC	TRBV28	TRBJ2-5	NA	NA
CASSPGLSGNTIYF	TGTGCCAGCAGCCCCGGTCTATCTGGAAACACCATATATTTT	TRBV7-9	TRBJ1-3	NA	NA
CASNFVTGTIYGYTF	TGTGCCAGCAACTTTGTTACCGGGACAATCTATGGCTACACCTTC	TRBV2	TRBJ1-2	few	NA
CASSLDMAWQQYF	TGCGCCAGCAGCTTGGATATGGCCTGGCAGCAGTACTTC	TRBV5-1	TRBJ2-7	few	NA
CASSWTTGTGNTIYF	TGCGCCAGCAGCTGGACGACAGGGACTGGAAACACCATATATTTT	TRBV5-1	TRBJ1-3	few	TRBD1
CASSAGGTGVHEQYF	TGCGCCAGCAGCGCCGGAGGGACAGGCGTACACGAGCAGTACTTC	TRBV5-1	TRBJ2-7	few	TRBD1
CASSPSWGELFF	TGTGCCAGCAGCCCAAGCTGGGGGGAGCTGTTTTTT	TRBV5-5	TRBJ2-2	NA	NA
CASKAGDREQYF	TGTGCCAGCAAGGCGGGGGATCGCGAGCAGTACTTC	TRBV2	TRBJ2-7	few	TRBD2